The 15 T cell receptor beta chains below all came from one sample that was sequenced in a study of cytotoxic CD8 clonotypes in ibrutinib-treated CLL (dated by TCRdb to 2020 to 2022). Library generation was performed with the immunoSEQ multiplex PCR assay. The clones in this table, taken by TCRdb from immuneACCESS, are in-frame only. Not every clone is retained; where verified, under half of the shortfall comes from an unresolved V gene, and the cause of the rest is unknown. The sample table lists 300,000 to 350,000 clones, around four fifths of them with a count of one. More than 6% of the sample is held by the ten biggest clonotypes. This material consisted of PBMCs, taken before ibrutinib treatment. The receptors come from a human donor with chronic lymphocytic leukemia.

CDR3 in amino acids: CATSSRRGVYGYTF. CDR3 DNA: TGTGCCACCAGCAGCAGGCGGGGGGTCTATGGCTACACCTTC. The rearrangement links TRBV15 to TRBJ1-2; D perhaps matches TRBD1 (5 bases). The CDR3 loop spans 14 amino acids. The V gene's germline CDR1 is LNHNV and CDR2 YYDKDF (reference sequence). With 3 bases removed from V and 4 bases from J, the gap between germline ends came to 12 bases. Filled out from reference TRBV15 and TRBJ1-2, the complete variable domain reads DAMVIQNPRYQVTQFGKPVTLSCSQTLNHNVMYWYQQKSSQAPKLLFHYYDKDFNNEADTPDNFQSRRPNTSFCFLDIRSPGLGDTAMYLCATSSRRGVYGYTFGSGTRLTVV.

The chain employs TRBV27 and TRBJ2-6; D is unclear. Germline loops: CDR1 MNHEY, CDR2 SMNVEV (reference sequence). The V end was cut by 6 bases, the J end by 0 bases, with 3 bases between. This CDR3 is built from 13 residues. The CDR3 sequence is CASSHSGANVLTF. DNA of the CDR3: TGTGCCAGCAGCCACTCTGGGGCCAACGTCCTGACTTTC.

This sequence joins TRBV28 and TRBJ1-2; no definite D call. V was clipped by 4 bases and J by 3 bases, with 18 bases between them. CDR3 length equals 16 residues. The germline V gene has CDR1 MDHEN and CDR2 SYDVKM. CDR3 DNA sequence: TGTGCCAGCAGTTGGGTTAGAGGGTCGTGGGACTATGGCTACACCTTC. This encodes CASSWVRGSWDYGYTF.

This chain connects TRBV6-5 to TRBJ1-1; D is uncertain. The V gene's germline CDR1 is MNHEY and CDR2 SVGAGI. Trimming took off 7 bases at V and 4 bases at J, with 13 bases between the two ends. There are 13 residues in the CDR3. CDR3 sequence reads: CASTEARGTEAFF. CDR3 DNA sequence: TGTGCCAGCACCGAGGCCCGGGGCACTGAAGCTTTCTTT.

CDR3 nucleotides: TGCAGCGTTGGTATGTCGGGGGGCCAGTTCTTC. The encoded protein is CSVGMSGGQFF. This chain joins TRBV29-1 and TRBJ2-1; possibly TRBD2 for D (7 bases). The CDR3 is made up of 11 amino acids. CDR1 and CDR2 from the germline V gene are SQVTM and ANQGSEA. V was pared by 4 bases and J by 13 bases, with 14 bases between.

V is TRBV6-6 and J is TRBJ2-1, with TRBD1 identical over 7 bases. The junction had 2 bases not matched to a gene; V was cut back by 5 bases and J by 7 bases. Germline loops: CDR1 MNHNY, CDR2 SVGAGI (reference sequence). This CDR3 has 12 amino acids. CDR3 nucleotides: TGTGCCAGCAGTGAGGGGGCGAATGAGCAGTTCTTC. Protein: CASSEGANEQFF.

The J gene is TRBJ2-5, the V gene TRBV5-6, with D perhaps TRBD2 (5 bases). Germline CDR1 SGHDT, CDR2 YYEEEE. This CDR3 contains 14 residues. V was shortened by 6 bases and J by 3 bases, with 15 bases between the two germline ends. CDR3 loop: CASTVLGAEETQYF. The CDR3 DNA sequence: TGTGCCAGCACCGTACTAGGAGCAGAAGAGACCCAGTACTTC.

In this sample, this clone turned up once. One end of the junction does not line up with germline, which may come from a read error. V is TRBV30 and J is TRBJ1-4; tentatively, D is TRBD1 (5 bases). This CDR3 contains 12 residues. The germline V gene encodes CDR1 GTSNPN and CDR2 SVGIG (reference sequence). The CDR3 DNA reads as TGTGCCTGGAGTGTGGGCGCCTCAGGGATTTATTTT. It yields the protein CAWSVGASGIYF.

In this sample, this clone turned up once. V usage is TRBV5-6 and J usage is TRBJ1-5; D is possibly TRBD1 (5 bases). The CDR3 is 14 residues long. V lost 4 bases to trimming and J lost 0 bases, with 8 bases between them. The V gene's germline CDR1 is SGHDT and CDR2 YYEEEE. The CDR3 is CASSPGGSNQPQHF. The CDR3 DNA follows: TGTGCCAGCAGCCCGGGGGGTAGCAATCAGCCCCAGCATTTT.

This rearrangement joins TRBV2 to TRBJ1-1; D is uncertain. Germline V CDR1 and CDR2: SNHLY, FYNNEI. Trimming shortened V by 4 bases and J by 0 bases, and 9 bases separated the two germline ends. This CDR3 region has 14 residues. The CDR3 reads CASSVSRVNTEAFF. The CDR3 DNA sequence: TGTGCCAGCAGTGTTTCCAGAGTGAACACTGAAGCTTTCTTT.

The V call is TRBV4-2, the J call TRBJ2-2; D possibly corresponds to TRBD1 (6 bases). Trimming cost V 1 base and J 6 bases, with 15 bases left between them. Germline CDR1 is LGHNA and CDR2 is YNFKEQ. The CDR3 has 16 residues. The CDR3 sequence: CASSQGLQGIAGELFF. In DNA form, the CDR3 reads TGTGCCAGCAGCCAAGGCCTACAGGGAATCGCCGGGGAGCTGTTTTTT.

V usage is TRBV30 and J usage is TRBJ2-7; no firm D call. CDR3 size: 16 residues. CDR1 and CDR2 (germline): GTSNPN, SVGIG (reference sequence). V lost 0 bases and J 0 bases, leaving 15 bases between the germline ends. For the CDR3, the DNA is TGTGCCTGGAGTGTCACCCGACGGGCCTACTCCTACGAGCAGTACTTC. Amino acid sequence: CAWSVTRRAYSYEQYF.

V is TRBV7-9 and J is TRBJ1-2, with 7 bases identical to TRBD1. This CDR3 comprises 15 residues. V lost 5 bases to trimming and J lost 0 bases; unmatched junction nucleotides: 6. Germline V gene lookup returns CDR1 SEHNR and CDR2 FQNEAQ (reference sequence). The CDR3: CASSPGTETNYGYTF. The CDR3 nucleotides read TGTGCCAGCAGCCCCGGGACAGAAACTAACTATGGCTACACCTTC.

This sequence joins TRBV11-2 and TRBJ2-1, with D possibly matching TRBD2 (5 bases). The germline CDR1 and CDR2 sequences are SGHAT and FQNNGV. The CDR3 contains 19 residues. V gave up 4 bases and J gave up 3 bases, with 25 bases separating them. The CDR3 nucleotides read TGTGCCAGCAGCTGGGCGGCTAGCTCCACACCCATCGGCTACAATGAGCAGTTCTTC. This translates into CASSWAASSTPIGYNEQFF.

A word on this clone: An end of the junction differs from the germline gene, which may be a read error. The J gene is TRBJ2-1, the V gene TRBV9; 8 nucleotides line up with TRBD2. This CDR3 has 11 residues. Germline V gene sequence: CDR1 SGDLS, CDR2 YYNGEE. The CDR3 DNA reads TGTGCCAGCAGCGGAGCGGGAGAAGAGGTCTTC. It translates to CASSGAGEEVF. The full variable domain, rest sourced from reference TRBV9 and TRBJ2-1, is DSGVTQTPKHLITATGQRVTLRCSPRSGDLSVYWYQQSLDQGLQFLIQYYNGEERAKGNILERFSAQQFPDLHSELNLSSLELGDSALYFCASSGAGEEVFGPGTRLTVL.